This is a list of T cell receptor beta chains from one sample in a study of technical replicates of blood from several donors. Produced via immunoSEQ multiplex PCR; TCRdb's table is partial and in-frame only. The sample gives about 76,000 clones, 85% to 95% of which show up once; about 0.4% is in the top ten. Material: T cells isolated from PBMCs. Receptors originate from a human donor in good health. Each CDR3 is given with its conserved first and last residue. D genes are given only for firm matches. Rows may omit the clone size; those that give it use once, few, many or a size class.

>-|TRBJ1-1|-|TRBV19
TGTGCCAGTTTGACAGTGACTGAAGCTTTCTTT
CASLTVTEAFF
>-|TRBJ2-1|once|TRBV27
TGTGCCAGCAGTTTCTATTCATACAATGAGCAGTTCTTC
CASSFYSYNEQFF
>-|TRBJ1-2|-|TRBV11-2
TGTGCCAGCAGCTTAGAGGGCCTTAACTATGGCTACACCTTC
CASSLEGLNYGYTF
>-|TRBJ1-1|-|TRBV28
TGTGCCAGCAGTTTACGGTCTGAAGCTTTCTTT
CASSLRSEAFF
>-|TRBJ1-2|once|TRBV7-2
TGTGCCAGCAGCCAAGAGGGACTCGGGGGCTATGGCTACACCTTC
CASSQEGLGGYGYTF
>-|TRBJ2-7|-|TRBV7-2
TGTGCCAGCAGCTTACGAGCGGCGGTATCCTACGAGCAGTACTTC
CASSLRAAVSYEQYF
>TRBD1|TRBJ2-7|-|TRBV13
TGTGCCAGCAGCCAGGACAGGGGCAACGAGCAGTACTTC
CASSQDRGNEQYF
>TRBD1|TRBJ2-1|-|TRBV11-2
TGTGCCAGCAGCGACCGCTGGACAGGATCTAACAATGAGCAGTTCTTC
CASSDRWTGSNNEQFF
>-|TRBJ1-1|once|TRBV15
TGTGCCACCAGCAGATTACAGGAGAACACTGAAGCTTTCTTT
CATSRLQENTEAFF
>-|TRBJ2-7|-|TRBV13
TGTGCCAGCAGCTTACTCAGGGACTACGAGCAGTACTTC
CASSLLRDYEQYF
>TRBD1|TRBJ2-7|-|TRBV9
TGTGCCAGCAGCGAGCGCCCCACAGGGGCACTAAACTCCTACGAGCAGTACTTC
CASSERPTGALNSYEQYF
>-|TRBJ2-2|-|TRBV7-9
TGTGCCAGCAGCTTAGCAGGAACTAACGGGGAGCTGTTTTTT
CASSLAGTNGELFF